A single sample is the source of the 13 T cell receptor beta chains below, sequenced in a study of blood T cell repertoires in COVID-19. Method: immunoSEQ multiplex PCR; TCRdb's copy keeps in-frame clones and lacks some. The sample has hundreds of thousands of clones; 89% are singletons. Sequencing was carried out using PBMCs or T cells enriched from blood (not recorded which). These receptors came from a woman in her 30s with acute COVID-19.

The gene calls are TRBV5-4 and TRBJ1-2; 8 positions agree with TRBD1. V was pared by 7 bases and J by 5 bases, with 7 bases of the junction left unmatched. Germline V gene lookup returns CDR1 SGHNT and CDR2 YYREEE (reference sequence). The CDR3 sequence is 13 residues long. Here the CDR3 DNA reads TGTGCCAGCCAGACCGGGACAGGTTATGGCTACACCTTC. This translates into CASQTGTGYGYTF.

The V call is TRBV27, the J call TRBJ2-1; 9 bases are shared with TRBD2. The CDR3 spans 14 residues. J gave up 7 bases and V 3 bases, and 4 bases lay outside the gene matches. The V gene's germline CDR1 is MNHEY and CDR2 SMNVEV (reference sequence). In nucleotides, the CDR3 is TGTGCCAGCAGTTTCCAGCGGGGGGAAAATGAGCAGTTCTTC. It is translated as CASSFQRGENEQFF.

The chain recombines TRBV5-4 with TRBJ1-3; possibly TRBD1 for D (5 bases). Trimming shortened V by 2 bases and J by 3 bases, and 6 bases separated the two germline ends. Germline assignment: CDR1 SGHNT and CDR2 YYREEE (reference sequence). The CDR3 loop spans 13 amino acids. The CDR3 DNA sequence: TGTGCCAGCAGCTTCCAGGGTGGAAACACCATATATTTT. This gives the protein CASSFQGGNTIYF.

V is TRBV7-2 and J is TRBJ1-4; D uncertain. Deletions cut 2 bases from V and 9 bases from J, with 10 bases between. This CDR3 has 13 residues. The germline V gene has CDR1 SGHTA and CDR2 FQGNSA. The CDR3 DNA sequence: TGTGCCAGCAGCTTACGAGGGAGACAAAAACTGTTTTTT. This gives the protein CASSLRGRQKLFF.

In DNA form, the CDR3 reads TGTGCCAGCAGCGGGGGGGACAGGGATAGGCCCTATAGAGAGACCCAGTACTTC. This sequence encodes CASSGGDRDRPYRETQYF. This chain joins TRBV11-2 and TRBJ2-5, with TRBD1 matching over 9 bases. V trimming: 5 bases; J trimming: 4 bases; junction bases outside the gene matches: 17. CDR1 and CDR2 from the germline V gene are SGHAT and FQNNGV. The CDR3 is 18 residues long.

The chain couples TRBV9 to TRBJ1-1; D call uncertain. V was cut by 3 bases and J by 4 bases, with 16 bases left in between. The CDR3 totals 15 residues. Germline CDR1 SGDLS, CDR2 YYNGEE. The DNA for the CDR3 is TGTGCCAGCAGCGCGCCTGGTGGCCGGGGCACTGAAGCTTTCTTT. Its translation: CASSAPGGRGTEAFF.

The V and J genes are TRBV4-1 and TRBJ1-1; 12 bases are shared with TRBD1. Germline V CDR1 and CDR2: MGHRA, YSYEKL. The CDR3 extends over 16 amino acids. With 7 bases clipped from V and 1 base from J, the junction kept 7 bases outside the gene matches. The CDR3 sequence is CASNLGQGAPNTEAFF. CDR3 sequence (DNA): TGCGCCAGCAACCTGGGACAGGGGGCCCCGAACACTGAAGCTTTCTTT.

This rearrangement joins TRBV5-1 to TRBJ1-1; D ambiguous. The CDR3 has 13 residues. The germline V and J ends were trimmed by 1 base and 4 bases, with 8 bases remaining between them. The germline V gene has CDR1 SGHRS and CDR2 YFSETQ. CDR3 sequence reads: CASSLWSVTEAFF. CDR3 DNA sequence: TGCGCCAGCAGCTTGTGGAGTGTCACTGAAGCTTTCTTT.

The chain combines TRBV6-1 with TRBJ1-6, with D maybe TRBD1 (6 bases). Trimming took off 0 bases at V and 8 bases at J, with 11 bases between the two ends. This CDR3 is built from 15 residues. In germline, CDR1 is MNHNS, CDR2 SASEGT. The CDR3, as DNA: TGTGCCAGCAGTGAAGCCACAGGGTTCGATTCACCCCTCCACTTT. Its translation is CASSEATGFDSPLHF.

The CDR3 is CASTLKGQGLSSYNSPLHF. The DNA of the CDR3 is TGTGCCAGCACCTTAAAGGGACAGGGGCTTAGCTCCTATAATTCACCCCTCCACTTT. The chain is built from TRBV27 and TRBJ1-6, with 10 nucleotides matching TRBD1. J was trimmed by 0 bases and V by 7 bases; bases with no gene match: 12. The CDR3 covers 19 residues. Germline lookup yields CDR1 MNHEY and CDR2 SMNVEV (reference sequence).

The chain has TRBV10-3 and TRBJ2-3; 11 nucleotides line up with TRBD2. From germline, CDR1 is ENHRY and CDR2 SYGVKD. The CDR3 covers 13 residues. V lost 9 bases and J lost 8; bases outside the gene matches: 7. This CDR3 is CAMTSGARGTQYF. DNA of the CDR3: TGTGCCATGACTAGCGGGGCCAGGGGTACGCAGTATTTT.

The chain carries TRBV4-3 and TRBJ1-2; D is possibly TRBD1 (5 bases). Deletions cut 0 bases from V and 2 bases from J, with 7 bases between. This CDR3 region has 14 residues. CDR1 and CDR2 from the germline V gene are LGHNA and YSLEER. The CDR3 DNA reads as TGCGCCAGCAGCCAAGATCCAGGGAACTATGGCTACACCTTC. It translates to CASSQDPGNYGYTF.

V and J are TRBV5-6 and TRBJ1-2; weak D call: TRBD1 (6 bases). This CDR3 is 16 amino acids long. Trimming stripped 1 base from V and 9 bases from J, with 22 bases between. Germline values: CDR1 SGHDT, CDR2 YYEEEE. CDR3 protein: CASSLLDRAATGRYTF. The CDR3 DNA sequence: TGTGCCAGCAGCTTGCTGGACAGAGCTGCTACAGGGCGCTACACCTTC.